The rows below give T cell receptor beta chains drawn from one sample of a study of cytomegalovirus exposure and HLA in healthy donors. Clones were read by immunoSEQ multiplex PCR, and TCRdb kept only the in-frame ones, dropping some. The table has 75,000 to 100,000 clones, 70% to 80% seen once. The sequenced sample consisted of PBMCs. All receptors come from a young man in good health and CMV-seropositive. Both conserved end residues are part of each CDR3.

v_gene: TRBV5-4
CDR3aa: CASGGGAQPESYEQYF

v_gene: TRBV23-1
CDR3aa: CASSQIQVVGYGYTF

v_gene: TRBV5-4
CDR3aa: CASSRGGGGETQYF

v_gene: TRBV28
CDR3aa: CASGMDSLYNSPLHF

v_gene: TRBV6-1
CDR3aa: CASRDRVREQYF

v_gene: TRBV4-1
CDR3aa: CASSQERASNEKLFF

v_gene: TRBV4-2
CDR3aa: CASSQDRSGNEQFF

v_gene: TRBV7-8
CDR3aa: CASSLDADRTELFF

v_gene: TRBV4-1
CDR3aa: CASSHERGQGYGYTF

v_gene: TRBV5-4
CDR3aa: CASSSTTGSNSPLHF

v_gene: TRBV28
CDR3aa: CASSLGGTFYNSPLHF

v_gene: TRBV27
CDR3aa: CASSFLAGAAGTGELFF

v_gene: TRBV5-1
CDR3aa: CASSLGGGDTEAFF

v_gene: TRBV10-2
CDR3aa: CASSGGTGPIGTEAFF

v_gene: TRBV6-1
CDR3aa: CASVWTDSYEQYF

v_gene: TRBV27
CDR3aa: CASSGQTGPNSPLHF

v_gene: TRBV6-5
CDR3aa: CASSYSGAAGYGYTF

v_gene: TRBV2
CDR3aa: CASSEESRQPQHF

v_gene: TRBV28
CDR3aa: CASSTSGGSQETQYF

v_gene: TRBV30
CDR3aa: CAWSTLGHRSGNTIYF

v_gene: TRBV11-2
CDR3aa: CASSLDQVTGHFF

v_gene: TRBV28
CDR3aa: CASALGGKNTGELFF

v_gene: TRBV7-7
CDR3aa: CASSPGVGQPQHF

v_gene: TRBV7-8
CDR3aa: CASSGTGTGAYGYTF

v_gene: TRBV30
CDR3aa: CAWAGGPAEAFF

v_gene: TRBV28
CDR3aa: CASSLRTGGEERYF

v_gene: TRBV6-1
CDR3aa: CASLPAGNPRNEQFF

v_gene: TRBV6-1
CDR3aa: CASSGGTANQPQHF

v_gene: TRBV10-3
CDR3aa: CAISYTSGPYEQYF

v_gene: TRBV2
CDR3aa: CASSDRYTGELFF

v_gene: TRBV6-1
CDR3aa: CASSGPGQNYNSPLHF

v_gene: TRBV28
CDR3aa: CASSLGQGGVGETQYF

v_gene: TRBV27
CDR3aa: CASSFQGAIVDTQYF

v_gene: TRBV19
CDR3aa: CASETGTAYGYTF

v_gene: TRBV28
CDR3aa: CASSLYGLGSGNEQFF

v_gene: TRBV10-2
CDR3aa: CASSLSGTDQETQYF

v_gene: TRBV6-1
CDR3aa: CASSERLAASNQPQHF

v_gene: TRBV30
CDR3aa: CAWNDFGGPQLFF